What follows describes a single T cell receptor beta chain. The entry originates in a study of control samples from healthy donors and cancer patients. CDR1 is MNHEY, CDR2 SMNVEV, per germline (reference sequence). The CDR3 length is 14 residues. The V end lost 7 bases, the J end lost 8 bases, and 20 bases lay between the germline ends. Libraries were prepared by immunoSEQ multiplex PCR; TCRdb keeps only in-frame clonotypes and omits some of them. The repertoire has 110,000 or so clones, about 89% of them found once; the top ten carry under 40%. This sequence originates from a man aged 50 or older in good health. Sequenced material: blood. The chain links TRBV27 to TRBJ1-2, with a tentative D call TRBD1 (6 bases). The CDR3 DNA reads TGTGCCAGCAATGCATATGGGGGGCTGGGGGGCTACACCTTC. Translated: CASNAYGGLGGYTF.